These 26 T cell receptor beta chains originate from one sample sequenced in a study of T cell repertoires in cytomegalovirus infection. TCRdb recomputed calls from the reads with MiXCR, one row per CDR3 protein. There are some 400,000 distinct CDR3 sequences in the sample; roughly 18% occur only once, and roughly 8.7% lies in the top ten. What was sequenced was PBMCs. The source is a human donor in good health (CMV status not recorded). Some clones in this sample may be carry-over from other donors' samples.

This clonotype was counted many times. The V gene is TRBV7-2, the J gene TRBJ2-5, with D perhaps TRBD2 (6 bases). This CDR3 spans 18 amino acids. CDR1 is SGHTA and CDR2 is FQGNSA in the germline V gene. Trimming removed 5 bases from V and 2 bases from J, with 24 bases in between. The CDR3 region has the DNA TGTGCCAGCAGCCCCACGACTAGGCCGACTCGGCTACAAGAGACCCAGTACTTC. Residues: CASSPTTRPTRLQETQYF.

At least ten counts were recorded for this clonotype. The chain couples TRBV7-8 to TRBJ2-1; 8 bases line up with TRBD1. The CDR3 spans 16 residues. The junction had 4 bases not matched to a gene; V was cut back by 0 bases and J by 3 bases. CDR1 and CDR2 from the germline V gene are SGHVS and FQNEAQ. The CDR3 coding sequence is TGTGCCAGCAGCTTAGCAGGGACAGGATTCTACAATGAGCAGTTCTTC. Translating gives CASSLAGTGFYNEQFF.

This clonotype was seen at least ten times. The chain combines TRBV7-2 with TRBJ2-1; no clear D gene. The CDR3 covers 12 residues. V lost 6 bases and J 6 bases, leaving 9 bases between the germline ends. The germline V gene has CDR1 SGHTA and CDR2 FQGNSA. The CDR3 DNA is TGTGCCAGCAGGGCGAGTGGCAATGAGCAGTTCTTC. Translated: CASRASGNEQFF.

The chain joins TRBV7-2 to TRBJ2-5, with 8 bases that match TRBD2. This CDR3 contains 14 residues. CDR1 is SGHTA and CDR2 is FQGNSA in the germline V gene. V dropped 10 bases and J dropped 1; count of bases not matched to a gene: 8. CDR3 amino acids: CATTRGGAQETQYF. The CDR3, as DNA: TGTGCCACCACCCGGGGGGGGGCCCAAGAGACCCAGTACTTC.

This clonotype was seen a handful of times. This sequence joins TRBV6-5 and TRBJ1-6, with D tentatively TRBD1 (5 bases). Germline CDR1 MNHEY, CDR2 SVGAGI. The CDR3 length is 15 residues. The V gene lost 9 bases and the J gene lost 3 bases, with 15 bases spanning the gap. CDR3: CASRLGENYNSPLHF. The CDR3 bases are TGTGCCAGTAGGTTGGGGGAAAACTATAATTCACCCCTCCACTTT.

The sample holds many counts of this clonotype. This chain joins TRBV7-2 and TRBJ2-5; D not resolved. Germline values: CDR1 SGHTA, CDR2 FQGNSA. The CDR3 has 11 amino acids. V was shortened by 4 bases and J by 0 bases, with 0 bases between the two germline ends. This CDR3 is CASSYQETQYF. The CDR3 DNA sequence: TGTGCCAGCAGCTACCAAGAGACCCAGTACTTC.

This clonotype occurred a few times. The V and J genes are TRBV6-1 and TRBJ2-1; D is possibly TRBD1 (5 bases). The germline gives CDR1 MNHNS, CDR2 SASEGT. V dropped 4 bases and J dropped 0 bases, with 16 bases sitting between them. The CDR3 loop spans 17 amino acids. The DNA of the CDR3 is TGTGCCAGCAGTGGCCAAGACAGAGCCAGCTCCTACAATGAGCAGTTCTTC. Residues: CASSGQDRASSYNEQFF.

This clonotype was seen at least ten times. CDR3 sequence (DNA): TGTGCCAGCAGTGACGGCAGGGGGCCAGAGACCCAGTACTTC. Amino acids: CASSDGRGPETQYF. The V call is TRBV2, the J call TRBJ2-5; 8 nucleotides match TRBD1. Germline CDR1 is SNHLY and CDR2 is FYNNEI. Germline trimming cut 3 bases from V and 4 bases from J; bases unmatched to any gene: 4. The CDR3 sequence is 14 residues long.

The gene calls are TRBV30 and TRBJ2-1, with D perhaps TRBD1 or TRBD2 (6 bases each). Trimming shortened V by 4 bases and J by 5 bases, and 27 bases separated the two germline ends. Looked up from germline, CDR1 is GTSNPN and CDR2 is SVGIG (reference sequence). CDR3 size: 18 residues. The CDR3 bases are TGTGCCTGGAAGGGGGGTGGGTCCGAAAGAATCCCTAACAATGAGCAGTTCTTC. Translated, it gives CAWKGGGSERIPNNEQFF.

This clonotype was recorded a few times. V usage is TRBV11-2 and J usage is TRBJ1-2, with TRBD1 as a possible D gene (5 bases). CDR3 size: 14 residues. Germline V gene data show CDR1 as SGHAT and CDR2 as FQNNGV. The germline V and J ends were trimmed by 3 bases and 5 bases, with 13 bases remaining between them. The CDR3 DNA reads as TGTGCCAGCAGCTTTGCGACCGGACATTATGGCTACACCTTC. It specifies CASSFATGHYGYTF.

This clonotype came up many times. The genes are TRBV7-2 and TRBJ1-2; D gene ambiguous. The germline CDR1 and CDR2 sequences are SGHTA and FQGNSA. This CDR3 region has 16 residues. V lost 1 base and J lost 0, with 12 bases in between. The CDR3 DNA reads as TGTGCCAGCAGCTTAGACTGGCAGCTAGCTAACTATGGCTACACCTTC. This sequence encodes CASSLDWQLANYGYTF.

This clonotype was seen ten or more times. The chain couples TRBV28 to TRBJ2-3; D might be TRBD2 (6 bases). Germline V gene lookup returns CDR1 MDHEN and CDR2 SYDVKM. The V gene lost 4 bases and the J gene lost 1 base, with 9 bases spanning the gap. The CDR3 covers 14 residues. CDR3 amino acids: CASSWASGTDTQYF. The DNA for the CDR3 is TGTGCCAGCAGTTGGGCTAGCGGCACAGATACGCAGTATTTT. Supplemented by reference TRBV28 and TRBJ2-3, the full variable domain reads DVKVTQSSRYLVKRTGEKVFLECVQDMDHENMFWYRQDPGLGLRLIYFSYDVKMKEKGDIPEGYSVSREKKERFSLILESASTNQTSMYLCASSWASGTDTQYFGPGTRLTVL.

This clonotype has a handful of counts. The CDR3 here is CASSYGQGNTIYF. Here the CDR3 DNA reads TGTGCCAGCAGTTACGGGCAGGGAAACACCATATATTTT. The V and J genes are TRBV6-6 and TRBJ1-3; the D is unclear. Trimming stripped 2 bases from V and 4 bases from J, with 6 bases between. The CDR3 has 13 amino acids. The germline gives CDR1 MNHNY, CDR2 SVGAGI (reference sequence).

CDR3 loop: CSAQTQAFLYGYTF. The CDR3 DNA sequence: TGCAGTGCCCAGACACAGGCGTTCCTCTATGGCTACACCTTC. The rearrangement links TRBV20-1 to TRBJ1-2; tentatively, D is TRBD1 (5 bases). This CDR3 region has 14 residues. Germline loops: CDR1 DFQATT, CDR2 SNEGSKA (reference sequence). V lost 6 bases and J 4 bases, leaving 18 bases between the germline ends.

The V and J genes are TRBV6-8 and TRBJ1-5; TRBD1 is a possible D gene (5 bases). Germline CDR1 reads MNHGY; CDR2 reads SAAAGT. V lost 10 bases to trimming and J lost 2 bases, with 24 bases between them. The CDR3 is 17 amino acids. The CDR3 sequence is CATNQRAGMEGNQPQHF. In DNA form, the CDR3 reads TGTGCCACCAATCAGAGGGCAGGGATGGAGGGCAATCAGCCCCAGCATTTT.

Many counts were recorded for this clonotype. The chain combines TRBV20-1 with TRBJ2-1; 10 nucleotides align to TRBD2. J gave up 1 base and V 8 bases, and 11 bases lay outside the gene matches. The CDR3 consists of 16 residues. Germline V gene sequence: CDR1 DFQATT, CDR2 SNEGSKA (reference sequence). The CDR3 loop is CSTSTAGGPSYNEQFF. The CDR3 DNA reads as TGCAGTACCTCCACAGCGGGAGGGCCATCCTACAATGAGCAGTTCTTC.

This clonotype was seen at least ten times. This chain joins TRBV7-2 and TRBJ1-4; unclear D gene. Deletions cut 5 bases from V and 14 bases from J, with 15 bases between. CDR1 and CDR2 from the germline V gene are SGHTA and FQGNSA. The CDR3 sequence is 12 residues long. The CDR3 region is CASSPVAGFLFF. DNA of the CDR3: TGTGCCAGCAGCCCTGTAGCGGGGTTCCTGTTTTTT.

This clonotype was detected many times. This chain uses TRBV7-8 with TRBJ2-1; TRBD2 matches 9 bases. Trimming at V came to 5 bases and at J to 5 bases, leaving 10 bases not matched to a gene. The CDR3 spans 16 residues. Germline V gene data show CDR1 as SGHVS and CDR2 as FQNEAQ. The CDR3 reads CASSRPTSGYDNEQFF. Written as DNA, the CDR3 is TGTGCCAGCAGCCGTCCGACTAGCGGTTACGACAATGAGCAGTTCTTC.

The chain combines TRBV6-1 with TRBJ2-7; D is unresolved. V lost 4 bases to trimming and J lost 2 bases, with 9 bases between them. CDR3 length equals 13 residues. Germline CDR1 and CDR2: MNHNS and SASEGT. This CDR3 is CASSGQAAYEQYF. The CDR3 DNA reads TGTGCCAGCAGTGGGCAGGCCGCCTACGAGCAGTACTTC.

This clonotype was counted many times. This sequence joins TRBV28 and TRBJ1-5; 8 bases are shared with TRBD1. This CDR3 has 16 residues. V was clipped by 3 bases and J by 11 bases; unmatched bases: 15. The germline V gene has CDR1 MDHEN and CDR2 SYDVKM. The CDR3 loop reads CASSFPKRTGSASQHF. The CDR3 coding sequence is TGTGCCAGCAGTTTCCCGAAACGGACAGGGTCCGCCTCCCAGCATTTT.

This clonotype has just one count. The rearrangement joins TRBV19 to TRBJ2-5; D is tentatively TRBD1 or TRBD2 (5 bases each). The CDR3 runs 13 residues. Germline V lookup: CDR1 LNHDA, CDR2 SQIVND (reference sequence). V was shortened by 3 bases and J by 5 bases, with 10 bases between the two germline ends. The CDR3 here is CASSMGREETQYF. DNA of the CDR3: TGTGCCAGTAGTATGGGCAGGGAGGAGACCCAGTACTTC.

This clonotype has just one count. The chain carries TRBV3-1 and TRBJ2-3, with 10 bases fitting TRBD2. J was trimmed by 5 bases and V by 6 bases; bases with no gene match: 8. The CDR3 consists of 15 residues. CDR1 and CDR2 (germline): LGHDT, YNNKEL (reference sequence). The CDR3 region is CASRLSGGGGDTQYF. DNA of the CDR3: TGTGCCAGCAGGCTAAGCGGGGGGGGGGGAGATACGCAGTATTTT.

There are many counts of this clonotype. For the CDR3, the DNA is TGTGCCAGCAGCTTCGGGTCGGCGGGGGGGGCGGCTCAGCCCCAGCATTTT. Encoded protein: CASSFGSAGGAAQPQHF. The chain combines TRBV7-2 with TRBJ1-5, with D perhaps matching TRBD1 (6 bases). Trimming left V 3 bases short and J 6 bases short, with 21 bases between. CDR3 size: 17 residues. Germline CDR1 reads SGHTA; CDR2 reads FQGNSA.

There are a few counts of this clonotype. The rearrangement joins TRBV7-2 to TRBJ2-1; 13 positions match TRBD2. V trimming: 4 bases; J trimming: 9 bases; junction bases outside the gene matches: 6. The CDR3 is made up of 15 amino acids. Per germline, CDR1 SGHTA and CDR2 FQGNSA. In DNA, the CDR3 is TGTGCCAGCAGCTGGGGGGGACTAGCGGGGCGTGAGCAGTTCTTC. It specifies CASSWGGLAGREQFF.

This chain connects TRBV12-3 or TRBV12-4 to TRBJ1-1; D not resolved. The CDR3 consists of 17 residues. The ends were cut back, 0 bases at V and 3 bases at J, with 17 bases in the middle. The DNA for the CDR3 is TGTGCCAGCAGTTTAGCGCTGCACTTTGATCAACACACTGAAGCTTTCTTT. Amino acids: CASSLALHFDQHTEAFF.

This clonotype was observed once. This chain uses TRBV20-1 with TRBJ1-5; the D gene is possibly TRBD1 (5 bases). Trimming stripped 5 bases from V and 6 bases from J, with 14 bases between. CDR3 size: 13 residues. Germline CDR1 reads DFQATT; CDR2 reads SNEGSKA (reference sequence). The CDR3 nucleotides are TGCAGTGCTCGGACATCGGAGGGTCAGCCCCAGCATTTT. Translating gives CSARTSEGQPQHF.